These 12 T cell receptor beta chains share one sample of origin, sequenced in a study of cytomegalovirus exposure and HLA in healthy donors. Primers: 60 Vbeta forward and 13 Jbeta reverse. TCRdb's table, derived via immunoSEQ multiplex PCR, lists solely in-frame clones and lacks some. The sample has approximately 150,000 clones; roughly four fifths are singletons. The specimen sequenced was PBMCs. The receptors were gathered from a man aged 18 to 30 in good health and CMV-seronegative.

This chain links TRBV7-8 with TRBJ2-5, with a weak D call TRBD2 (6 bases). In germline, CDR1 is SGHVS, CDR2 FQNEAQ. Trimming shortened V by 4 bases and J by 1 base, and 10 bases separated the two germline ends. This CDR3 comprises 14 residues. CDR3 nucleotides: TGTGCCAGCAGCTATAGCGGACCCCAAGAGACCCAGTACTTC. Translation gives CASSYSGPQETQYF.

The V gene is TRBV5-4, the J gene TRBJ1-1, with D perhaps matching TRBD1 (6 bases). This CDR3 comprises 14 residues. Germline CDR1 SGHNT, CDR2 YYREEE (reference sequence). The V end was cut by 1 base, the J end by 6 bases, with 13 bases between. CDR3 DNA sequence: TGTGCCAGCAGCTTGCGGGGGGCTTTTTCTGAAGCTTTCTTT. It specifies CASSLRGAFSEAFF.

The V gene is TRBV5-6, the J gene TRBJ2-5, with 7 bases fitting TRBD1. Germline V lookup: CDR1 SGHDT, CDR2 YYEEEE. The V gene end was trimmed by 7 bases and the J gene end by 1 base; junction bases not matched to a gene: 7. There are 14 residues in the CDR3. The CDR3 sequence: CASSRTGVQETQYF. The CDR3 DNA sequence: TGTGCCAGCTCACGAACAGGGGTCCAAGAGACCCAGTACTTC.

Concerning this clone: This specimen includes other DNA sequences encoding the same CDR3. The V and J genes are TRBV5-1 and TRBJ2-3; 10 bases are a match to TRBD2. The CDR3 runs 14 residues. V dropped 4 bases and J dropped 1; count of bases not matched to a gene: 0. Per the germline V gene, CDR1 is SGHRS and CDR2 is YFSETQ. In nucleotides, the CDR3 is TGCGCCAGCAGCCTAGCGGGGGGCACAGATACGCAGTATTTT. This translates into CASSLAGGTDTQYF.

This chain links TRBV9 with TRBJ1-3; D remains unclear. The V end was cut by 0 bases, the J end by 2 bases, with 12 bases between. Germline V CDR1 and CDR2: SGDLS, YYNGEE. This CDR3 has 16 amino acids. The CDR3 loop reads CASSVGRGSTGNTIYF. The CDR3 region has the DNA TGTGCCAGCAGCGTAGGACGGGGATCGACTGGAAACACCATATATTTT.

The chain combines TRBV29-1 with TRBJ2-1; TRBD1 agrees at 8 bases. The V gene end was trimmed by 3 bases and the J gene end by 10 bases; junction bases not matched to a gene: 17. The CDR3 spans 16 residues. Germline V gives CDR1 SQVTM, CDR2 ANQGSEA. The CDR3 protein is CSVDVSSDRVDWEQFF. The CDR3 DNA reads TGCAGCGTTGACGTTTCGTCGGACAGGGTGGACTGGGAGCAGTTCTTC.

This CDR3 reads CASSQQGPNEKLFF. The CDR3 bases are TGCGCCAGCAGCCAGCAGGGGCCAAATGAAAAACTGTTTTTT. This chain uses TRBV5-1 with TRBJ1-4; the D gene is possibly TRBD1 (6 bases). CDR1 and CDR2 (germline): SGHRS, YFSETQ. The CDR3 is 14 amino acids. With 4 bases removed from V and 5 bases from J, the gap between germline ends came to 12 bases.

The chain combines TRBV15 with TRBJ1-1; TRBD1 aligns across 8 bases. Germline CDR1 LNHNV, CDR2 YYDKDF (reference sequence). The CDR3 covers 16 residues. Germline trimming cut 2 bases from V and 1 base from J; bases unmatched to any gene: 6. Written as DNA, the CDR3 is TGTGCCACCAGCAGAACAATGACAGGGGCGAACACTGAAGCTTTCTTT. This sequence encodes CATSRTMTGANTEAFF.

The V and J genes are TRBV4-1 and TRBJ2-5; 12 nucleotides agree with TRBD2. With the DNA end fitting TRBJ2-7 better, the J assignment may be wrong. CDR1 and CDR2 (germline): MGHRA, YSYEKL. CDR3 length: 17 residues. For the CDR3, the DNA is TGCGCCAGCAGCCCCACCACAGGACTAGCGGGGATCTACGAGCAGTACTTC. It yields the protein CASSPTTGLAGIYEQYF.

A single count supports this clone. The chain joins TRBV7-9 to TRBJ1-1; a possible D gene is TRBD1 (5 bases). V dropped 2 bases and J dropped 11 bases, with 18 bases sitting between them. This CDR3 comprises 14 residues. Per the germline V gene, CDR1 is SEHNR and CDR2 is FQNEAQ (reference sequence). CDR3 region: CASSLSLGGDRAFF. The CDR3 DNA sequence: TGTGCCAGCAGCTTATCCCTCGGGGGGGATAGGGCTTTCTTT.

The chain employs TRBV11-2 and TRBJ2-7, with 9 nucleotides matching TRBD1. The CDR3 contains 17 residues. With 2 bases clipped from V and 3 bases from J, the junction kept 11 bases outside the gene matches. Germline values: CDR1 SGHAT, CDR2 FQNNGV. This CDR3 is CASSLKTPGQGYYEQYF. The DNA of the CDR3 is TGTGCCAGCAGCTTAAAGACCCCGGGACAGGGCTACTACGAGCAGTACTTC.

The V and J genes are TRBV7-6 and TRBJ1-6; no reliable D call. Germline CDR1 SGHVS, CDR2 FNYEAQ. The CDR3 is made up of 14 amino acids. Trimming left V 2 bases short and J 5 bases short, with 7 bases between. The CDR3 loop is CASSLSGNNSPLHF. CDR3 DNA: TGTGCCAGCAGCTTATCGGGGAATAATTCACCCCTCCACTTT.